Only a few counts were recorded for the clone carrying this T cell receptor beta chain. What it recognizes is unknown. TCRdb passed the RT-PCR reads through MiXCR, listing each CDR3 protein once. Of hundreds of thousands of distinct CDR3 sequences listed, under 9% are singletons. The sample comes from a study of response to subunit inactivated influenza vaccine. Points from the study as a whole: New T cells are recruited in small numbers by each seasonal influenza vaccination, according to the authors' suggestion.

The CDR3 length is 12 residues. The germline V and J ends were trimmed by 4 bases and 6 bases, with 7 bases remaining between them. Germline CDR1 reads MNHNS; CDR2 reads SASEGT. The sample in question was PBMCs from blood, obtained 23 months after vaccination. This receptor was taken from a man in his fifties or sixties who received an inactivated influenza vaccine. The chain has TRBV6-1 and TRBJ2-1; D might be TRBD2 (5 bases). Here the CDR3 DNA reads TGTGCCAGCAGTGGGGCGGGCAATGAGCAGTTCTTC. Amino acids: CASSGAGNEQFF.